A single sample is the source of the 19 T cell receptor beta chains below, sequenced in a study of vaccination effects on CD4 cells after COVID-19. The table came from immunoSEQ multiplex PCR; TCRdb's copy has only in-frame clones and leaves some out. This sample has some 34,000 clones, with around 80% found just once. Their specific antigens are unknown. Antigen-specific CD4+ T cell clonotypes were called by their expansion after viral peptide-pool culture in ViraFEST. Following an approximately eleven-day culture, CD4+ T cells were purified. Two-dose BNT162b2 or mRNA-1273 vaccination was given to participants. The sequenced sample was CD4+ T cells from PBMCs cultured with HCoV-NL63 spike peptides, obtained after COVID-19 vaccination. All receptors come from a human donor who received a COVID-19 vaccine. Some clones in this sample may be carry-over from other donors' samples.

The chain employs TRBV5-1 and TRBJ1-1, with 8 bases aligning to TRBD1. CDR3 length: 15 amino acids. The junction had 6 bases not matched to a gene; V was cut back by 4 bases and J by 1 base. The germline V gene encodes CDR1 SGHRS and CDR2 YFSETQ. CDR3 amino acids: CASSLAGGANTEAFF. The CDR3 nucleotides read TGCGCCAGCAGCCTAGCAGGGGGCGCGAACACTGAAGCTTTCTTT.

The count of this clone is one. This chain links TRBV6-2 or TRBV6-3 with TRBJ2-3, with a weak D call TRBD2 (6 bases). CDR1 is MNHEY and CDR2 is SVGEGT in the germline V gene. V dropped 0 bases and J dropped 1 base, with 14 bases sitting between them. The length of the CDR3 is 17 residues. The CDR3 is CASSYSRAGARTDTQYF. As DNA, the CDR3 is TGTGCCAGCAGTTACTCGAGAGCGGGTGCCCGCACAGATACGCAGTATTTT.

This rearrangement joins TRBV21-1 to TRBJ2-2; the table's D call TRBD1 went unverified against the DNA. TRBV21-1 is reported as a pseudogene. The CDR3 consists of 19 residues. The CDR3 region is CASSPRTGAPDLNTGELFF. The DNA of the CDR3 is TGTGCCAGCAGCCCAAGGACAGGGGCCCCCGACCTGAACACCGGGGAGCTGTTTTTT.

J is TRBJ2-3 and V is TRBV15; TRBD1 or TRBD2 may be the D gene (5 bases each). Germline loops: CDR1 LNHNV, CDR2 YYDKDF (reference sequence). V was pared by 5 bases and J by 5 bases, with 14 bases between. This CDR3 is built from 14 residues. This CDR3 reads CATSPRSGGDTQYF. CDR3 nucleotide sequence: TGTGCCACCAGCCCCCGTTCTGGGGGAGATACGCAGTATTTT.

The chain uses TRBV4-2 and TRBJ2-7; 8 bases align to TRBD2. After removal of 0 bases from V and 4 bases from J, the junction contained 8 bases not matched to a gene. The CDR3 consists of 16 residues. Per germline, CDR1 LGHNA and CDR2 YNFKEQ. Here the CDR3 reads CASSQDITGGKYEQYV. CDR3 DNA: TGTGCCAGCAGCCAAGATATCACGGGGGGGAAATACGAGCAGTACGTC.

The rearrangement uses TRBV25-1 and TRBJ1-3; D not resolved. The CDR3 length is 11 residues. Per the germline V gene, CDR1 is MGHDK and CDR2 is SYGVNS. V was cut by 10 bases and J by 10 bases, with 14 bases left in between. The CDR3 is CATAEVGTIYF. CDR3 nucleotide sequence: TGTGCCACGGCCGAGGTGGGAACCATATATTTT.

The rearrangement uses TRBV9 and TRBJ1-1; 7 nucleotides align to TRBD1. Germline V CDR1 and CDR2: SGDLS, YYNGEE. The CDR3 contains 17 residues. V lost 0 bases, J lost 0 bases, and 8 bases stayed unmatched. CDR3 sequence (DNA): TGTGCCAGCAGCGTAGTTGGAGGGACAGTCATGAACACTGAAGCTTTCTTT. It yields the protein CASSVVGGTVMNTEAFF.

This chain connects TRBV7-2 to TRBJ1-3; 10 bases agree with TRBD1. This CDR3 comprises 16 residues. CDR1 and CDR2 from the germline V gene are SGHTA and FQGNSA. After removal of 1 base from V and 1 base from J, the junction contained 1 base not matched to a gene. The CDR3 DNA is TGTGCCAGCAGCTTAGGGGACAGGGGATCTGGAAACACCATATATTTT. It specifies CASSLGDRGSGNTIYF. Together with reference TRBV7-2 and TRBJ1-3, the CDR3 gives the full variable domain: GAGVSQSPSNKVTEKGKDVELRCDPISGHTALYWYRQSLGQGLEFLIYFQGNSAPDKSGLPSDRFSAERTGGSVSTLTIQRTQQEDSAVYLCASSLGDRGSGNTIYFGEGSWLTVV.

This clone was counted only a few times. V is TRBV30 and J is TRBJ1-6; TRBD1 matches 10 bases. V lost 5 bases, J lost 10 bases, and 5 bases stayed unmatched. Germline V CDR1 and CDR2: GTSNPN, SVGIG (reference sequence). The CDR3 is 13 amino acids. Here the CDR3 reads CAWGDRGPSPLHF. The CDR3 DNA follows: TGTGCCTGGGGAGACAGGGGGCCGTCACCCCTCCACTTT.

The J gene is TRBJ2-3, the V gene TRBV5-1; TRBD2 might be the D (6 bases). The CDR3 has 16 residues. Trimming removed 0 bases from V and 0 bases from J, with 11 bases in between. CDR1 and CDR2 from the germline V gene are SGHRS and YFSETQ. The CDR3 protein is CASSLGLAASTDTQYF. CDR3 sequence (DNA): TGCGCCAGCAGCTTGGGATTAGCGGCTAGCACAGATACGCAGTATTTT.

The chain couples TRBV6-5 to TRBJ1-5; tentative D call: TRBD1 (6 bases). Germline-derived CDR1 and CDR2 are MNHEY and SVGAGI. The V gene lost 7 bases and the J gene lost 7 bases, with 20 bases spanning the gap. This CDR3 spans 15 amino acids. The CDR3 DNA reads TGTGCCAGCAACCTCCTGGGGGCATTTTGGCAGCCCCAGCATTTT. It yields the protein CASNLLGAFWQPQHF.

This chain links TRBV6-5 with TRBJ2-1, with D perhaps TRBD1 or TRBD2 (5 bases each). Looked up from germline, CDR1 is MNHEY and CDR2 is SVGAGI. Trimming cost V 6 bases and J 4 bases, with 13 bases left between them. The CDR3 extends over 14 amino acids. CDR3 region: CASRGTGTYNEQFF. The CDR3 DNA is TGTGCCAGCAGGGGGACGGGCACTTACAATGAGCAGTTCTTC.

CDR3 DNA: TGTGCTTTAACGGGGGGATGGACTGAAGCTTTCTTT. It is translated as CALTGGWTEAFF. The chain joins TRBV30 to TRBJ1-1, with D tentatively TRBD1 (5 bases). Germline CDR1 reads GTSNPN; CDR2 reads SVGIG (reference sequence). This CDR3 has 12 amino acids.

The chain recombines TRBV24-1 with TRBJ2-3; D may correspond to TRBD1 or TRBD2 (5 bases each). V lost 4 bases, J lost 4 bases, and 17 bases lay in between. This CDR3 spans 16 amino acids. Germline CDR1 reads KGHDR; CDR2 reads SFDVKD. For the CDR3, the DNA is TGTGCCACCAGTGACCCCACTCCGGGACCCTCAGATACGCAGTATTTT. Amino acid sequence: CATSDPTPGPSDTQYF.

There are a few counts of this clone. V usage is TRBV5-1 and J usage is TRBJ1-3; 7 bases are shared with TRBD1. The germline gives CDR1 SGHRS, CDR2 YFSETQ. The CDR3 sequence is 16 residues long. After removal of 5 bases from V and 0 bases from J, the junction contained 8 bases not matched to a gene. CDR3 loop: CASREFTGDSGNTIYF. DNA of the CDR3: TGCGCCAGCAGGGAGTTTACAGGGGACTCTGGAAACACCATATATTTT.

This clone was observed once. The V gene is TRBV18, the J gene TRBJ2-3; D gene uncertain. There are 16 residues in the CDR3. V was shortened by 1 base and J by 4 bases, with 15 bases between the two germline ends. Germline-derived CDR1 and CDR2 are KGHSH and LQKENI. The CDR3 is CASSPLGVAGADTQYF. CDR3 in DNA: TGTGCCAGCTCACCACTCGGAGTAGCAGGCGCAGATACGCAGTATTTT. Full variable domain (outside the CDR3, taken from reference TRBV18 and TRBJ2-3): NAGVMQNPRHLVRRRGQEARLRCSPMKGHSHVYWYRQLPEEGLKFMVYLQKENIIDESGMPKERFSAEFPKEGPSILRIQQVVRGDSAAYFCASSPLGVAGADTQYFGPGTRLTVL.

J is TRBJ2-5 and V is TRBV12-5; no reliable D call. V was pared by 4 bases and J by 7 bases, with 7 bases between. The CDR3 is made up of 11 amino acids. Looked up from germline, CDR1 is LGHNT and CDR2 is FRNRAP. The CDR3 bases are TGTGCTAGTGGTTCCGGTTGGACCCAGTACTTC. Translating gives CASGSGWTQYF.

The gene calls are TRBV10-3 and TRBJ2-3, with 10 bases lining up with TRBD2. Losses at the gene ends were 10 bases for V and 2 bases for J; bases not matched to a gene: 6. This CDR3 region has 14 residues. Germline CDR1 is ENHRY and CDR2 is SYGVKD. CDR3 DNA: TGTGCCACCCCTAGCGGGGGATACACAGATACGCAGTATTTT. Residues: CATPSGGYTDTQYF.

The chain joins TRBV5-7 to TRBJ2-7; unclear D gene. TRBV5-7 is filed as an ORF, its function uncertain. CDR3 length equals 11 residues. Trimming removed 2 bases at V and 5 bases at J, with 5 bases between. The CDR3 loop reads CASSLSHEQYV. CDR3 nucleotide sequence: TGTGCCAGCAGCTTATCCCACGAGCAGTACGTC.